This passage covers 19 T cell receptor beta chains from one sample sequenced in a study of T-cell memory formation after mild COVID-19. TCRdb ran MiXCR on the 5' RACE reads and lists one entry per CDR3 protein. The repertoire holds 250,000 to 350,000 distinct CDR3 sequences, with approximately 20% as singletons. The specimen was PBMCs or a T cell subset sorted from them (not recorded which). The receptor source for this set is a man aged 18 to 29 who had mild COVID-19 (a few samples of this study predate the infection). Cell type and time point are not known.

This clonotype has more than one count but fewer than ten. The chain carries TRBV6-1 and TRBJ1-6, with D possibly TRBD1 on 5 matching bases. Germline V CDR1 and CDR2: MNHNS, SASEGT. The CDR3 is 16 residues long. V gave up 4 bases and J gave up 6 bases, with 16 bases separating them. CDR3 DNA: TGTGCCAGCAGTGGGCCGGACATCCCGGGTAATTCACCCCTCCACTTT. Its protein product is CASSGPDIPGNSPLHF.

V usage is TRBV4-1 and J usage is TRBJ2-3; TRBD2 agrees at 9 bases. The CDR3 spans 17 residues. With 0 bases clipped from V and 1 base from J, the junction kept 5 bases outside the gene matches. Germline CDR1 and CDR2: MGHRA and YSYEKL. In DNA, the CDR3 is TGCGCCAGCAGCCAAGAGGGGCTAGCGGGGCGCACAGATACGCAGTATTTT. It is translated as CASSQEGLAGRTDTQYF.

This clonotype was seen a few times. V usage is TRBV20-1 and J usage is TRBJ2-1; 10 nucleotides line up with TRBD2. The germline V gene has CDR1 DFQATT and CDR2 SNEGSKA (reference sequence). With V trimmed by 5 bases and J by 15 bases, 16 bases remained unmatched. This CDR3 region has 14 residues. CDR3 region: CSAPPAGGPKGLFF. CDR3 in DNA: TGCAGTGCTCCCCCAGCGGGGGGGCCTAAGGGTCTGTTCTTC.

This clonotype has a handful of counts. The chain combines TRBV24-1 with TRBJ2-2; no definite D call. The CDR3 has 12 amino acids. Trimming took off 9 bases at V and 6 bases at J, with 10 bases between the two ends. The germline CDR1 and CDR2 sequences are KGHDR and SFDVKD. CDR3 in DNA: TGTGCCACCGAGAGTATCGCCGGGGAGCTGTTTTTT. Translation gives CATESIAGELFF.

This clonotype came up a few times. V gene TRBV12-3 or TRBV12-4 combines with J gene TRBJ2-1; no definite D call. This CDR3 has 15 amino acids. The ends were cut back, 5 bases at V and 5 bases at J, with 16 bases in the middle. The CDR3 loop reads CASSLRAQSDNEQFF. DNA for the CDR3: TGTGCCAGCAGTCTCCGGGCCCAGAGCGACAATGAGCAGTTCTTC.

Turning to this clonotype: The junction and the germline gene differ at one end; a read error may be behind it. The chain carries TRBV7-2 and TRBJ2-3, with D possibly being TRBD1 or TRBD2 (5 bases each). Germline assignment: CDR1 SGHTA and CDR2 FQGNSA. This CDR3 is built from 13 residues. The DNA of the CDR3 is TGTGACAGCAGCTCGGGGACCACAGATACGCAGTATTTT. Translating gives CDSSSGTTDTQYF.

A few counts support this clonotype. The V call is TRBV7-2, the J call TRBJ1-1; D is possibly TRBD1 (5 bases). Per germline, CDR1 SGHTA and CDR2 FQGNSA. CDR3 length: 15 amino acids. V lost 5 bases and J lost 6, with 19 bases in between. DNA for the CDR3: TGTGCCAGCAGCCCACCTATGAAGAGGGACTCTGAAGCTTTCTTT. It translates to CASSPPMKRDSEAFF. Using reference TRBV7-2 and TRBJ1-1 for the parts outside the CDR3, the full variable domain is GAGVSQSPSNKVTEKGKDVELRCDPISGHTALYWYRQSLGQGLEFLIYFQGNSAPDKSGLPSDRFSAERTGGSVSTLTIQRTQQEDSAVYLCASSPPMKRDSEAFFGQGTRLTVV.

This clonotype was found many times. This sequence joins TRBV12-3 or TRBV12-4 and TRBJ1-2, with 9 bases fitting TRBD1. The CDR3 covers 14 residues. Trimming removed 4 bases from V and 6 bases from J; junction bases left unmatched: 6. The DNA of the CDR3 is TGTGCCAGCAGTTCGGGACAGGGAGGAGATGGCTACACCTTC. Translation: CASSSGQGGDGYTF.

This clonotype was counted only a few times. The CDR3 sequence is CASSQDGPGTNYGYTF. As DNA, the CDR3 is TGCGCCAGCAGCCAAGATGGTCCAGGGACGAACTATGGCTACACCTTC. The chain links TRBV4-1 to TRBJ1-2; a weak D match, TRBD1 (5 bases). Germline CDR1 is MGHRA and CDR2 is YSYEKL. V was shortened by 0 bases and J by 2 bases, with 13 bases between the two germline ends. This CDR3 comprises 16 residues.

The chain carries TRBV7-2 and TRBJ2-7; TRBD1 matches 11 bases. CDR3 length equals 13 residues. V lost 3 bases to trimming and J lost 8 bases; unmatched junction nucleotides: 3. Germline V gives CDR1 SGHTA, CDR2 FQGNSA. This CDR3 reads CASSFGTGGKQYF. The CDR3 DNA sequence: TGTGCCAGCAGCTTCGGGACAGGGGGGAAGCAGTACTTC. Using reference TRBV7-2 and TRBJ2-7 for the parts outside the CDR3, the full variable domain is GAGVSQSPSNKVTEKGKDVELRCDPISGHTALYWYRQSLGQGLEFLIYFQGNSAPDKSGLPSDRFSAERTGGSVSTLTIQRTQQEDSAVYLCASSFGTGGKQYFGPGTRLTVT.

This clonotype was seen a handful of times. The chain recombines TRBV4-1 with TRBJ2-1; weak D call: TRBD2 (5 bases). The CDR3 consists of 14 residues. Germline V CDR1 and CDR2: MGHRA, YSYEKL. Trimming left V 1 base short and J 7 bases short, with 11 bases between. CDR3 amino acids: CASSQGTGGNEQFF. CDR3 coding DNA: TGCGCCAGCAGCCAAGGGACTGGAGGTAATGAGCAGTTCTTC.

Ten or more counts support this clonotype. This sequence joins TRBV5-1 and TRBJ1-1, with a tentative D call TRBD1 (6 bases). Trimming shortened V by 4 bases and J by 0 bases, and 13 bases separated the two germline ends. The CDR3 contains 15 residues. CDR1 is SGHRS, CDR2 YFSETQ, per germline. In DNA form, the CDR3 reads TGCGCCAGCAGCCCTTTAACAGGGTTGAACACTGAAGCTTTCTTT. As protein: CASSPLTGLNTEAFF.

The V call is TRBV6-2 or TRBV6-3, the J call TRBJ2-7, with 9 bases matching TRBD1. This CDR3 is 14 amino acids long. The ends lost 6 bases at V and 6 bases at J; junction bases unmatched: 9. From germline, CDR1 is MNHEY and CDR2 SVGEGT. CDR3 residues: CASRNLQGAGEQYF. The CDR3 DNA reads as TGTGCCAGCAGAAACCTACAGGGGGCCGGCGAGCAGTACTTC.

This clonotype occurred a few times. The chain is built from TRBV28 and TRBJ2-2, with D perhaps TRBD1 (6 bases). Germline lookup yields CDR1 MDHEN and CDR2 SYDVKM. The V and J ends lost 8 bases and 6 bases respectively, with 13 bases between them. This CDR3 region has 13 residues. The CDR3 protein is CASLPAGAGELFF. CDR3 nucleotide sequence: TGTGCCAGCCTCCCCGCAGGGGCCGGGGAGCTGTTTTTT.

DNA of the CDR3: TGCGCCAGCAGGTCCGGGACTAACTTAGGCAATGAGCAGTTCTTC. It codes for CASRSGTNLGNEQFF. The chain couples TRBV5-1 to TRBJ2-1; 7 bases fit TRBD2. Trimming removed 5 bases from V and 6 bases from J; junction bases left unmatched: 11. This CDR3 contains 15 residues. Germline V gives CDR1 SGHRS, CDR2 YFSETQ.

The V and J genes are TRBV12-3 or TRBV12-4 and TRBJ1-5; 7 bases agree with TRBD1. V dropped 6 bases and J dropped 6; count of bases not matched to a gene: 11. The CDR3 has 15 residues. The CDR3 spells CASSPAPGGSQPQHF. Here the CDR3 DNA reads TGTGCCAGCAGCCCTGCCCCAGGGGGGAGTCAGCCCCAGCATTTT.

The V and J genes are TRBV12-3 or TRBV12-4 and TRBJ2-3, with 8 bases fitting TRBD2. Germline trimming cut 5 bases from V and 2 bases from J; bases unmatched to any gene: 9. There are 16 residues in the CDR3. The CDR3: CASSPSLADYTDTQYF. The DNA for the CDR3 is TGTGCCAGCAGTCCATCACTAGCGGACTACACAGATACGCAGTATTTT.

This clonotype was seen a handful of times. Here the CDR3 reads CASSSDGGASPTDTQYF. The CDR3, as DNA: TGTGCCAGCAGCTCTGACGGGGGGGCGTCCCCCACAGATACGCAGTATTTT. The rearrangement uses TRBV7-6 and TRBJ2-3; 8 bases are shared with TRBD2. J gave up 2 bases and V 4 bases, and 11 bases lay outside the gene matches. This CDR3 has 17 amino acids. Germline CDR1 SGHVS, CDR2 FNYEAQ. The complete variable domain, with remaining parts taken from reference TRBV7-6 and TRBJ2-3, reads GAGVSQSPRYKVTKRGQDVALRCDPISGHVSLYWYRQALGQGPEFLTYFNYEAQQDKSGLPNDRFSAERPEGSISTLTIQRTEQRDSAMYRCASSSDGGASPTDTQYFGPGTRLTVL.

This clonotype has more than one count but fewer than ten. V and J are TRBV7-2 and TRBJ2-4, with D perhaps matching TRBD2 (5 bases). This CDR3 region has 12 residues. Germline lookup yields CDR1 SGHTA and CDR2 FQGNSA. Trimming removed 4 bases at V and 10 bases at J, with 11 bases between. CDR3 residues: CASSSGDSIQYF. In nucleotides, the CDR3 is TGTGCCAGCAGCTCCGGGGATTCGATTCAGTACTTC.